The sequence of this T cell receptor (beta chain) was determined in a study of post-analysis software for immune sequencing data. Findings of the study overall: A significant reduction in normalized Chao1 diversity was observed in multiple sclerosis patients versus controls.

Concerning this clonotype: The antigen is not known.

The authors incorporated unique molecular identifiers into the TCR beta cDNA libraries. There were 1 to 10 million T cells, and 450,000 to 550,000 cDNA molecules came from them. TCRdb analysed the PCR reads with MiXCR anew, one entry per CDR3 protein. This sample has 750,000 to 950,000 distinct CDR3 sequences, with 53% found just once. The source of this sequence is a girl aged 10 to 17 with multiple sclerosis. Sequencing was carried out using blood.

CDR3 sequence reads: CASSLTSTREQFF. The DNA of the CDR3 is TGTGCCAGCAGCTTGACTTCCACGAGGGAGCAGTTCTTC. The chain uses TRBV11-1 and TRBJ2-1; D ambiguous. Trimming took off 3 bases at V and 10 bases at J, with 13 bases between the two ends. This CDR3 spans 13 amino acids. In germline, CDR1 is SGHAT, CDR2 FQDESV (reference sequence). Supplemented by reference TRBV11-1 and TRBJ2-1, the full variable domain reads EAEVAQSPRYKITEKSQAVAFWCDPISGHATLYWYRQILGQGPELLVQFQDESVVDDSQLPKDRFSAERLKGVDSTLKIQPAELGDSAMYLCASSLTSTREQFFGPGTRLTVL.